The 7 T cell receptor beta chains presented below share a single source sample, sequenced in a study of shared clonotypes between healthy human individuals. Generated by immunoSEQ multiplex PCR, the TCRdb table keeps only in-frame clones and is missing some. The data show a few million clones, with approximately 94% seen just once and roughly 0.13% held by the top ten. The material sequenced was naive CD4+ T cells sorted from blood. Subset noted: CD45RA+ positively selected. Receptors were obtained from a man aged 18 to 29 in good health.

The V call is TRBV5-1, the J call TRBJ1-1; D is perhaps TRBD1 (5 bases). Germline loops: CDR1 SGHRS, CDR2 YFSETQ. The CDR3 is made up of 14 amino acids. V lost 4 bases, J lost 1 base, and 11 bases lay in between. CDR3 amino acids: CASSIRQKNTEAFF. The CDR3 DNA follows: TGCGCCAGCAGCATACGACAGAAGAACACTGAAGCTTTCTTT.

This clone came up once. This rearrangement joins TRBV5-4 to TRBJ2-7; no clear D gene. Looked up from germline, CDR1 is SGHNT and CDR2 is YYREEE (reference sequence). This CDR3 comprises 12 residues. V gave up 1 base and J gave up 13 bases, with 15 bases separating them. The CDR3 nucleotides read TGTGCCAGCAGCTTGAATGGGGTCGGAGTCTACTTC. Protein product: CASSLNGVGVYF.

The chain couples TRBV28 to TRBJ1-4; unclear D gene. V was shortened by 5 bases and J by 7 bases, with 17 bases between the two germline ends. The CDR3 sequence is 15 residues long. The germline CDR1 and CDR2 sequences are MDHEN and SYDVKM. The chain's CDR3 is CASSPLTGSGEKLFF. As DNA, the CDR3 is TGTGCCAGCAGTCCTCTAACCGGGTCGGGTGAAAAACTGTTTTTT.

The V and J genes are TRBV6-5 and TRBJ2-2, with TRBD1 matching 9 bases. The V and J ends lost 6 bases and 5 bases, in that order; junction bases with no gene match: 4. This CDR3 comprises 14 residues. Germline loops: CDR1 MNHEY, CDR2 SVGAGI. The CDR3 DNA is TGTGCCAGCAGGGAGACAGGGGGAACCGGGGAGCTGTTTTTT. It translates to CASRETGGTGELFF.

The chain combines TRBV11-3 with TRBJ2-1; D ambiguous. The length of the CDR3 is 12 residues. The V end lost 3 bases, the J end lost 7 bases, and 7 bases lay between the germline ends. Germline CDR1 SGHNT, CDR2 YENEEA. The CDR3 DNA is TGTGCCAGCAGCTTGGGATCTAATGAGCAGTTCTTC. Protein product: CASSLGSNEQFF.

This CDR3 is CAWGLGGSETQYF. In DNA form, the CDR3 reads TGTGCCTGGGGACTAGGGGGATCGGAGACCCAGTACTTC. The chain combines TRBV30 with TRBJ2-5; D might be TRBD2 (7 bases). Germline V gene lookup returns CDR1 GTSNPN and CDR2 SVGIG (reference sequence). Deletions cut 5 bases from V and 5 bases from J, with 15 bases between. This CDR3 contains 13 residues. The entire variable domain, with the rest obtained from reference TRBV30 and TRBJ2-5, is as follows: SQTIHQWPATLVQPVGSPLSLECTVEGTSNPNLYWYRQAAGRGLQLLFYSVGIGQISSEVPQNLSASRPQDRQFILSSKKLLLSDSGFYLCAWGLGGSETQYFGPGTRLLVL.

The count of this clone is one. The chain links TRBV28 to TRBJ2-1; the D gene is possibly TRBD1 (6 bases). V was trimmed by 2 bases and J by 3 bases, leaving 14 bases between them. CDR3 size: 16 residues. CDR1 MDHEN and CDR2 SYDVKM come from the germline V gene. CDR3 sequence: CASSLRDTRGYNEQFF. Here the CDR3 DNA reads TGTGCCAGCAGTTTACGGGACACTCGTGGCTACAATGAGCAGTTCTTC.